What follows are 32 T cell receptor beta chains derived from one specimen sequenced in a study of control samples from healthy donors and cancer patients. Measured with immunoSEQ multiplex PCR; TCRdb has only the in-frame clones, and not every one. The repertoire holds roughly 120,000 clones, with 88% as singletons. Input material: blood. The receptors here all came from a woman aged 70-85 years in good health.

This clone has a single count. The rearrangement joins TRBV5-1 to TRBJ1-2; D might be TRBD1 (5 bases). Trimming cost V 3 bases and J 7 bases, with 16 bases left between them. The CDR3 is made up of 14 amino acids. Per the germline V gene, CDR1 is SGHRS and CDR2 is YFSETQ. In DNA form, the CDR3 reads TGCGCCAGCAGCTCTACAATAGGGGTGGGTGGCTACACCTTC. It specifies CASSSTIGVGGYTF.

CDR3 in DNA: TGTGCCAGCAGCGCCGGGACTAGCGGGGGCCTCGATTTCACAGATACGCAGTATTTT. Translated: CASSAGTSGGLDFTDTQYF. The chain uses TRBV9 and TRBJ2-3; TRBD2 matches at 14 bases. Losses at the gene ends were 3 bases for V and 2 bases for J; bases not matched to a gene: 11. This CDR3 contains 19 residues. CDR1 and CDR2 from the germline V gene are SGDLS and YYNGEE.

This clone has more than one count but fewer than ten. This CDR3 reads CASKTGVGETQYF. The CDR3 nucleotides read TGTGCCAGCAAAACAGGGGTGGGAGAGACCCAGTACTTC. The chain links TRBV2 to TRBJ2-5, with TRBD1 identical over 7 bases. This CDR3 is built from 13 residues. V shed 7 bases and J 4 bases; nucleotides not matched to a gene: 6. CDR1 and CDR2 (germline): SNHLY, FYNNEI.

The CDR3 reads CSVGVEGAFEAFF. CDR3 in DNA: TGCAGCGTTGGGGTGGAGGGAGCGTTCGAAGCTTTCTTT. The chain links TRBV29-1 to TRBJ1-1, with unresolved D. V was trimmed by 4 bases and J by 8 bases, leaving 17 bases between them. The CDR3 totals 13 residues. Germline V gives CDR1 SQVTM, CDR2 ANQGSEA.

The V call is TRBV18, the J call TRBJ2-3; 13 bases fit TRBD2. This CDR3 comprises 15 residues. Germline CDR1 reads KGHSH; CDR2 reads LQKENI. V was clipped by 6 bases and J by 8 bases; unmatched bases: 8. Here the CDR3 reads CASSRGLAGEITQYF. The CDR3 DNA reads TGTGCCAGCTCTCGCGGACTAGCGGGGGAGATTACGCAGTATTTT. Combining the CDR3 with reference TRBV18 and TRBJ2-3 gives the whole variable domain NAGVMQNPRHLVRRRGQEARLRCSPMKGHSHVYWYRQLPEEGLKFMVYLQKENIIDESGMPKERFSAEFPKEGPSILRIQQVVRGDSAAYFCASSRGLAGEITQYFGPGTRLTVL.

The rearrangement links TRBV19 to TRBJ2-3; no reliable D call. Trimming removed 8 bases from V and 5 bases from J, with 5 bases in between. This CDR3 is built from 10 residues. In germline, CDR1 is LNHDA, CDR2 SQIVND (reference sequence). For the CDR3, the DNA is TGTGCCAGTGGGGAAGATACGCAGTATTTT. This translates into CASGEDTQYF.

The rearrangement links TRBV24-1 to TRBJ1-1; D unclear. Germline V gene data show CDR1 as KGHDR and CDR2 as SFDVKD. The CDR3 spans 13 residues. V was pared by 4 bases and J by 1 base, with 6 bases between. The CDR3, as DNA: TGTGCCACCAGTGACAGTCAGAACACTGAAGCTTTCTTT. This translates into CATSDSQNTEAFF.

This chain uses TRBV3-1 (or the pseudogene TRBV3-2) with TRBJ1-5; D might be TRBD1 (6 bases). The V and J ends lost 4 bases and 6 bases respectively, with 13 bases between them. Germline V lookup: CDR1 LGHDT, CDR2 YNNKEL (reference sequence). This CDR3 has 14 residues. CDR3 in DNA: TGTGCCAGCAGCCCTCCCAGGGGCAGTCAGCCCCAGCATTTT. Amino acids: CASSPPRGSQPQHF.

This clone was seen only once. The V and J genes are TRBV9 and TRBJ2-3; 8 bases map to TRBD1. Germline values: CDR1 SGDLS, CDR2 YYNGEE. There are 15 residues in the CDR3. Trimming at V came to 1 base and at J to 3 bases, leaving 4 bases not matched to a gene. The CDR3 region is CASSVTRTGTDTQYF. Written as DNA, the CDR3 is TGTGCCAGCAGCGTAACCCGGACAGGGACAGATACGCAGTATTTT.

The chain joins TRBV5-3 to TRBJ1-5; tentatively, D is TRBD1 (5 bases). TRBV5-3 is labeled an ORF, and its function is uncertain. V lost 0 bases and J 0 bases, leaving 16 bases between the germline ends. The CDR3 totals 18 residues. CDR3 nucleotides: TGTGCCAGAAGCTTGGTTTCCCAGAGACAGTATAGCAATCAGCCCCAGCATTTT. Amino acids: CARSLVSQRQYSNQPQHF.

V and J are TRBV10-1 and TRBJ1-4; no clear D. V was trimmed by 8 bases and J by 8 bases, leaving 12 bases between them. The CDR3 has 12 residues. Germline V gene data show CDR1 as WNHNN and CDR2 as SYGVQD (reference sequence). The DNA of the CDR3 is TGCGCCAGCTTGCCCATCGAAGAAAAACTGTTTTTT. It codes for CASLPIEEKLFF.

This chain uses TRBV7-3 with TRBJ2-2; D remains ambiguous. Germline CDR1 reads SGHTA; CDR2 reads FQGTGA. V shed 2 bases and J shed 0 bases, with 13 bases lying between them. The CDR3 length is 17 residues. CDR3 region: CASSLLPVAANTGELFF. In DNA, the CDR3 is TGTGCCAGCAGCTTATTGCCGGTGGCAGCGAACACCGGGGAGCTGTTTTTT. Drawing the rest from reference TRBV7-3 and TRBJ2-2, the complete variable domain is GAGVSQTPSNKVTEKGKYVELRCDPISGHTALYWYRQSLGQGPEFLIYFQGTGAADDSGLPNDRFFAVRPEGSVSTLKIQRTERGDSAVYLCASSLLPVAANTGELFFGEGSRLTVL.

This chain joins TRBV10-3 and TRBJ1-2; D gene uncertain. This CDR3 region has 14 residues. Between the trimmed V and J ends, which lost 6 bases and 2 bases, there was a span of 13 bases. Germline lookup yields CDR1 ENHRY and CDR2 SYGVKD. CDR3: CAIRASGWNYGYTF. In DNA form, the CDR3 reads TGTGCCATCAGGGCGTCAGGTTGGAACTATGGCTACACCTTC.

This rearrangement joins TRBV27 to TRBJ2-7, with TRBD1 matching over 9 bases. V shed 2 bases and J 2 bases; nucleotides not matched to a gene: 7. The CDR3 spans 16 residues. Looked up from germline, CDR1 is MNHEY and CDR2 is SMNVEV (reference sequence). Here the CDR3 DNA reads TGTGCCAGCAGTTTAAGACAGGGGGGAATCGCCTACGAGCAGTACTTC. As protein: CASSLRQGGIAYEQYF.

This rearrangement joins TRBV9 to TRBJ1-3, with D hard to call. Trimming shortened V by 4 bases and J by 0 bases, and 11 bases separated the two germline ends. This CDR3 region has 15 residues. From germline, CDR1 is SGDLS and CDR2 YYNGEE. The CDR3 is CASSPLRPSGNTIYF. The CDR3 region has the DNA TGTGCCAGCAGCCCCCTCCGGCCCTCTGGAAACACCATATATTTT.

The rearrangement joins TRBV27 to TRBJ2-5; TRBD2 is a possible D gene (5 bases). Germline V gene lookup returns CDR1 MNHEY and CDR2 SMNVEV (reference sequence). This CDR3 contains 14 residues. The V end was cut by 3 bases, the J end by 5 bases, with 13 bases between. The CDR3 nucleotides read TGTGCCAGCAGTTTGGCAGAGGGCGGTGAGACCCAGTACTTC. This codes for CASSLAEGGETQYF.

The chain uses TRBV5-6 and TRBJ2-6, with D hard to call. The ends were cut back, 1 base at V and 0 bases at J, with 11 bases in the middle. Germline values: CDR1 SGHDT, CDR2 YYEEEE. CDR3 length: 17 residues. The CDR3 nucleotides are TGTGCCAGCAGCTTGATAGGCCTTACCTCTGGGGCCAACGTCCTGACTTTC. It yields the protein CASSLIGLTSGANVLTF.

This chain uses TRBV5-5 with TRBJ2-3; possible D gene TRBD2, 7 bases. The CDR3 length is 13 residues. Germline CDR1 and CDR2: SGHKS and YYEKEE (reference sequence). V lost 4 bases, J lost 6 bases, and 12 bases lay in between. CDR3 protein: CASSLGGQDTQYF. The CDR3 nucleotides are TGTGCCAGCAGCCTGGGGGGGCAGGATACGCAGTATTTT.

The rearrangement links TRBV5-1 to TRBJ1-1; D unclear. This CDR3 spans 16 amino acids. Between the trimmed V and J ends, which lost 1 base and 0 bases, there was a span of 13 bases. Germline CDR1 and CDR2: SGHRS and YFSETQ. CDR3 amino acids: CASSLPEGRLNTEAFF. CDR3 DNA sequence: TGCGCCAGCAGCTTGCCCGAAGGACGGTTGAACACTGAAGCTTTCTTT.

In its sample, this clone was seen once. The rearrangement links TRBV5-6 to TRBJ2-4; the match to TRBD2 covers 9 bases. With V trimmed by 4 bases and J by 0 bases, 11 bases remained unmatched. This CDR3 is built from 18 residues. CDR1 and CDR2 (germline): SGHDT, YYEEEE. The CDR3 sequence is CASSEIAGGPLAKNIQYF. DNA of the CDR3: TGTGCCAGCAGCGAGATCGCGGGGGGGCCCCTAGCCAAAAACATTCAGTACTTC.

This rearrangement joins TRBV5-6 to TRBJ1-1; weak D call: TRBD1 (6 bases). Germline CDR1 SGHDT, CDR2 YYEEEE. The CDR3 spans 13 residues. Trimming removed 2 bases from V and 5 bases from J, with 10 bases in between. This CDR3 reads CASSFGGRTEAFF. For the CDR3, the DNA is TGTGCCAGCAGCTTTGGGGGGCGAACTGAAGCTTTCTTT.

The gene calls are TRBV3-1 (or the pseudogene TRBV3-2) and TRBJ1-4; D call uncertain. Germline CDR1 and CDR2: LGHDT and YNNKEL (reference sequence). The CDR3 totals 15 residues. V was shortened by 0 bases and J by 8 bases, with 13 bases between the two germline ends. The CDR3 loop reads CASSQDPGVGEKLFF. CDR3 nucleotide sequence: TGTGCCAGCAGCCAAGATCCCGGGGTTGGGGAAAAACTGTTTTTT.

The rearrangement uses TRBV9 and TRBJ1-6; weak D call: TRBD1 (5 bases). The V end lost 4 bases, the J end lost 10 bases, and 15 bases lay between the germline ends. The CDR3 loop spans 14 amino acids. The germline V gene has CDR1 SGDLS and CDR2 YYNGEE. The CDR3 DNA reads TGTGCCAGCAGCCCAGGGACTTGGGGGTCACCCCTCCACTTT. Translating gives CASSPGTWGSPLHF.

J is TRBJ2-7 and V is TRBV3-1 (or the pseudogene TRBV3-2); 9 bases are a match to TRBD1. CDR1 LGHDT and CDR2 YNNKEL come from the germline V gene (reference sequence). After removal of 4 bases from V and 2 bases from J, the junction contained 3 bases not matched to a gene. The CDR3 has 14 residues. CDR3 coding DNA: TGTGCCAGCAGCCTTTACAGGGGGCCCTACGAGCAGTACTTC. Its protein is CASSLYRGPYEQYF.

CDR3 protein: CASRTQGKGEAFF. The CDR3 region has the DNA TGTGCCAGTAGAACTCAGGGAAAAGGTGAAGCTTTCTTT. The chain combines TRBV19 with TRBJ1-1; possible D gene TRBD1, 5 bases. The V and J ends lost 6 bases and 7 bases respectively, with 15 bases between them. The CDR3 is 13 residues long. Germline CDR1 reads LNHDA; CDR2 reads SQIVND (reference sequence).

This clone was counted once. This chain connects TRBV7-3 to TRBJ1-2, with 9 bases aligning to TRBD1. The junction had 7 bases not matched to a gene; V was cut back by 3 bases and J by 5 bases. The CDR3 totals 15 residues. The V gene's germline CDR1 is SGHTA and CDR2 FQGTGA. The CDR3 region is CASSFDRGMGYGYTF. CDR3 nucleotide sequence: TGTGCCAGCAGCTTCGACAGGGGGATGGGTTATGGCTACACCTTC.

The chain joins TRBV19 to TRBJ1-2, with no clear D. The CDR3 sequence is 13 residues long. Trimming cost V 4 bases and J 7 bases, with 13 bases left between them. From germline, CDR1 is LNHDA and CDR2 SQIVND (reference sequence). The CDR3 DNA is TGTGCCAGTAGTACCTCCCCGGCTTCTGGCTACACCTTC. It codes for CASSTSPASGYTF.

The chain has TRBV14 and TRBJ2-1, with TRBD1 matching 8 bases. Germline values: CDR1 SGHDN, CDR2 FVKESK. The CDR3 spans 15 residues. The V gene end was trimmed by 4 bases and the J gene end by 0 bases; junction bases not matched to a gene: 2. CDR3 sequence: CASSPGGRSYNEQFF. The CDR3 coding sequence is TGTGCCAGCAGCCCAGGGGGCCGCTCCTACAATGAGCAGTTCTTC.

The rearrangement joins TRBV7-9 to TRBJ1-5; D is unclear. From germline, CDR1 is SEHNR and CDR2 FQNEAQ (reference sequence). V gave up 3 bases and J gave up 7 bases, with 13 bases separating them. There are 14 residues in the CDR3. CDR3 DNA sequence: TGTGCCAGCAGCTTTGGCGGTGGACGGCAGCCCCAGCATTTT. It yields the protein CASSFGGGRQPQHF.

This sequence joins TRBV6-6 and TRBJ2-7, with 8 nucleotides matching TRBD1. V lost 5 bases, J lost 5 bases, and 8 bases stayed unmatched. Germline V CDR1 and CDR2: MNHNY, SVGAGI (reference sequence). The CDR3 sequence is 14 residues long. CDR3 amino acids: CASSLPQGANEQYF. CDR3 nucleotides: TGTGCCAGCAGTCTCCCCCAGGGGGCCAACGAGCAGTACTTC.

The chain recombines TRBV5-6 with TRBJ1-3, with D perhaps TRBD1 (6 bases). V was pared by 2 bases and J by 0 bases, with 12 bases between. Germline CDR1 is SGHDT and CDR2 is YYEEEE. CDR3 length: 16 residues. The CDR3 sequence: CASSFGQQSSGNTIYF. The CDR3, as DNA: TGTGCCAGCAGCTTCGGACAGCAAAGCTCTGGAAACACCATATATTTT.

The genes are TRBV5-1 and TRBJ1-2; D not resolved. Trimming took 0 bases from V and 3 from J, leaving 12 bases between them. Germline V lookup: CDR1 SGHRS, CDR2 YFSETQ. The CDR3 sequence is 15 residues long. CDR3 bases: TGCGCCAGCAGCTTGGAATTTACCGGAGACTATGGCTACACCTTC. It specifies CASSLEFTGDYGYTF.